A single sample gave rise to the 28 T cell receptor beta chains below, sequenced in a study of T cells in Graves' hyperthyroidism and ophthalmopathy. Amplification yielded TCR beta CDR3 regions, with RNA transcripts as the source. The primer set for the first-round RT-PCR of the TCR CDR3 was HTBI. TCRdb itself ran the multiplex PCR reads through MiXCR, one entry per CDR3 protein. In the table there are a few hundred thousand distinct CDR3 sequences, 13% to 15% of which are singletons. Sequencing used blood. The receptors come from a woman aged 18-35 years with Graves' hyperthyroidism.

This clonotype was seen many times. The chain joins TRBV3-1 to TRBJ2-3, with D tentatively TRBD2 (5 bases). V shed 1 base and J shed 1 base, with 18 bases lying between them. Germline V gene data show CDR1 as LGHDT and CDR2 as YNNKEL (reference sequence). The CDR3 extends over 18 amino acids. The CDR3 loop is CASSQVPTGVSGTDTQYF. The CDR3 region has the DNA TGTGCCAGCAGCCAAGTACCCACCGGGGTGTCAGGCACAGATACGCAGTATTTT.

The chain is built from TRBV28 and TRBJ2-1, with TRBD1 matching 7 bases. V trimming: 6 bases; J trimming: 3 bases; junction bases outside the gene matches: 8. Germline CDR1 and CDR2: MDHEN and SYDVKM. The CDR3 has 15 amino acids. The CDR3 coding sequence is TGTGCCAGCAGACCGGCAGGGGGAATCTACAATGAGCAGTTCTTC. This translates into CASRPAGGIYNEQFF. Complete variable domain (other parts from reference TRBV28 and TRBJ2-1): DVKVTQSSRYLVKRTGEKVFLECVQDMDHENMFWYRQDPGLGLRLIYFSYDVKMKEKGDIPEGYSVSREKKERFSLILESASTNQTSMYLCASRPAGGIYNEQFFGPGTRLTVL.

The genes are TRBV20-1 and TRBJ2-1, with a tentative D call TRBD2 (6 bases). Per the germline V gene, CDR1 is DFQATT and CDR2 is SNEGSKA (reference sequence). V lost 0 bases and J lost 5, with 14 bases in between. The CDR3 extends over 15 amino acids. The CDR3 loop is CSARDRGWDHNEQFF. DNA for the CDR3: TGCAGTGCTAGAGATCGGGGGTGGGACCACAATGAGCAGTTCTTC.

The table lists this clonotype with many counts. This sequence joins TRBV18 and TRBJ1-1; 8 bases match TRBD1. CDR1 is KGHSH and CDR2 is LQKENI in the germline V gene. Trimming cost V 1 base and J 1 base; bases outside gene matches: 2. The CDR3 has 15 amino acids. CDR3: CASSPRDRPNTEAFF. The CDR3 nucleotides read TGTGCCAGCTCACCACGGGACAGGCCGAACACTGAAGCTTTCTTT.

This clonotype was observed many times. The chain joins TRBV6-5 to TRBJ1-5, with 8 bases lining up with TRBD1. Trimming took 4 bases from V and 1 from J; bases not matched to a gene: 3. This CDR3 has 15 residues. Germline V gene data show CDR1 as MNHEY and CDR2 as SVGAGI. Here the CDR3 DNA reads TGTGCCAGCAGTTCCGGACAGGGAAGCAATCAGCCCCAGCATTTT. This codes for CASSSGQGSNQPQHF.

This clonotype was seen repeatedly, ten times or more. The CDR3 is CASSLSSRRPQETQYF. The CDR3 region has the DNA TGTGCCAGCAGCTTATCCTCGCGGCGGCCCCAAGAGACCCAGTACTTC. J is TRBJ2-5 and V is TRBV11-2; D call uncertain. This CDR3 has 16 amino acids. Germline V lookup: CDR1 SGHAT, CDR2 FQNNGV. The V gene lost 2 bases and the J gene lost 1 base, with 14 bases spanning the gap.

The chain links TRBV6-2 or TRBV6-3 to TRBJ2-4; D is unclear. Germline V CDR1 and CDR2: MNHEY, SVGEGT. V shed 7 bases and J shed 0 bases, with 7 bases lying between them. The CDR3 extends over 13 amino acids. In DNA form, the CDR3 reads TGTGCCAGCATAGCTATAGCCAAAAACATTCAGTACTTC. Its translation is CASIAIAKNIQYF.

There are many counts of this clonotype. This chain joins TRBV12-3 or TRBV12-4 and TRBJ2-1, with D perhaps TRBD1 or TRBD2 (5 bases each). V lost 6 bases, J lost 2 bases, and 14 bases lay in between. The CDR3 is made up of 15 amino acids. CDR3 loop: CASSTGPPPYNEQFF. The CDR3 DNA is TGTGCCAGCAGCACGGGGCCGCCTCCCTACAATGAGCAGTTCTTC.

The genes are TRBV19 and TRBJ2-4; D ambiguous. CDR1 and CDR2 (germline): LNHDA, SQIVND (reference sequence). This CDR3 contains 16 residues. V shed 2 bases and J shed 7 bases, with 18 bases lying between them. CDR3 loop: CASSIPIWPLGNIQYF. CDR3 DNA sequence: TGTGCCAGTAGTATACCAATATGGCCCTTGGGGAACATTCAGTACTTC.

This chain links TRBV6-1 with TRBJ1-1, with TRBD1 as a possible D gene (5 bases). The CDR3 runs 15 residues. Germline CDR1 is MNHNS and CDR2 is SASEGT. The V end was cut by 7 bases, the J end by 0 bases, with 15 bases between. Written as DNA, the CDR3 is TGTGCCAGCACGGCGGGCGCGGGACTGAACACTGAAGCTTTCTTT. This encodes CASTAGAGLNTEAFF.

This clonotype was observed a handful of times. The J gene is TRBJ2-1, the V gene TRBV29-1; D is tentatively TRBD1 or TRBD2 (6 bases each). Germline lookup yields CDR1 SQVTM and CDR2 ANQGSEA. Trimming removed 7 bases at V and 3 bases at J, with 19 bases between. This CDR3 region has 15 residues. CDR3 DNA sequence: TGCAGCGACACAGGGTTCTTCGGGGGCTACAATGAGCAGTTCTTC. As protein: CSDTGFFGGYNEQFF.

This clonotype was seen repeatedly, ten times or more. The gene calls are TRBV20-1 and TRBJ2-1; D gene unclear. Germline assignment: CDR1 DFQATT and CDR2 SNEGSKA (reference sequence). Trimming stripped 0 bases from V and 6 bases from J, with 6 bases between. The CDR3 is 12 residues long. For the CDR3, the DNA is TGCAGTGCTAGAGACAAAATCAATGAGCAGTTCTTC. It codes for CSARDKINEQFF.

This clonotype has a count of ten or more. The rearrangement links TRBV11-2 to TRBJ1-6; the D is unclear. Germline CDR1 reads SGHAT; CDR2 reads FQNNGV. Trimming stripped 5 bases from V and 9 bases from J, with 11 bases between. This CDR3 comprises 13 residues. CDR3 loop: CASSQPRASPLHF. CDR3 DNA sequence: TGTGCCAGCAGCCAGCCACGGGCTTCACCCCTCCACTTT.

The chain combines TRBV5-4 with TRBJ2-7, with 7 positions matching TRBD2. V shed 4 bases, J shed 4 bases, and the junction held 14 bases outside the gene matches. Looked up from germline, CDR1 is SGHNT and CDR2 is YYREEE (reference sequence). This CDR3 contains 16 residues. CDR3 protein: CASSAPGLSLLYEQYV. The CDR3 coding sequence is TGTGCCAGCAGCGCTCCGGGACTATCCCTATTATACGAGCAGTACGTC.

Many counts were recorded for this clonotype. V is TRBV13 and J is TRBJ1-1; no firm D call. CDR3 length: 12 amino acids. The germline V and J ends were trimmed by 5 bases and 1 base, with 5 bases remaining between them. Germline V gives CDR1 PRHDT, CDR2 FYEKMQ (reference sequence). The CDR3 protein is CASSRANTEAFF. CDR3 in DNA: TGTGCCAGCAGCCGGGCGAACACTGAAGCTTTCTTT.

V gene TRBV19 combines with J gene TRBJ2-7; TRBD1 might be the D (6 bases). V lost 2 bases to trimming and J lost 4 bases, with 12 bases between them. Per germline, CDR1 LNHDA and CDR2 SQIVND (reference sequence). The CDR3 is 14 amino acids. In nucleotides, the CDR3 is TGTGCCAGTAGTATATTGGGCAGGGGTTACGAGCAGTACTTC. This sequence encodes CASSILGRGYEQYF.

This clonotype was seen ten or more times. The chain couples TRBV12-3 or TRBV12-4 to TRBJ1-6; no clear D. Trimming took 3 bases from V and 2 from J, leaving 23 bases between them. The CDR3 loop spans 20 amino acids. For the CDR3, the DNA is TGTGCCAGCAGTTTTGGTATTCCTGGGCGGCGCATTCCCTATAATTCACCCCTCCACTTT. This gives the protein CASSFGIPGRRIPYNSPLHF.

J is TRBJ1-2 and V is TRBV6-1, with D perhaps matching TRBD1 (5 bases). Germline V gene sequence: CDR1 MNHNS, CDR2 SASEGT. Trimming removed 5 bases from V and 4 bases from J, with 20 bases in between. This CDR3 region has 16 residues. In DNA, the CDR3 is TGTGCCAGCAGTCCCCTTAGGACAAAACCGGGCTATGGCTACACCTTC. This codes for CASSPLRTKPGYGYTF.

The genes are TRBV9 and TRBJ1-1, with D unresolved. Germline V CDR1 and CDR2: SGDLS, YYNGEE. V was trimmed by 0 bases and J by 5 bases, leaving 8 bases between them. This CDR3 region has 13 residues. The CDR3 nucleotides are TGTGCCAGCAGCGTAGAGGAATGGACTGAAGCTTTCTTT. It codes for CASSVEEWTEAFF.

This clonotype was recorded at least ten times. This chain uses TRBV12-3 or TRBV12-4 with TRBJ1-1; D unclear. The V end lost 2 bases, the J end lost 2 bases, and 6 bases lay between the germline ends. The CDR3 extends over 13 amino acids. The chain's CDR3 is CASSLTANTEAFF. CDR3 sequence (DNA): TGTGCCAGCAGTTTAACAGCCAACACTGAAGCTTTCTTT.

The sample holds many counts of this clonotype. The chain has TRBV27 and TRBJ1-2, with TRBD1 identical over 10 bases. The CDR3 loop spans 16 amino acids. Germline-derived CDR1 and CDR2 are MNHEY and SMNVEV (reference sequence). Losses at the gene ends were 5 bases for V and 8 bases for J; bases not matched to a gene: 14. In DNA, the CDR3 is TGTGCCAGCAGTAGGGGTTACGGGACAGGGGTCGTCGGCTACACCTTC. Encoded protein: CASSRGYGTGVVGYTF.

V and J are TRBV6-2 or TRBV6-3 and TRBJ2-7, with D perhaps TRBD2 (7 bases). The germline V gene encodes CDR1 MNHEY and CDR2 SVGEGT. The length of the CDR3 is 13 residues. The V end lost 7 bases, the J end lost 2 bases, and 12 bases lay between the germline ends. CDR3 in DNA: TGTGCCAGCAAGGGGGGGGGTCCCTACGAGCAGTACTTC. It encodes CASKGGGPYEQYF.

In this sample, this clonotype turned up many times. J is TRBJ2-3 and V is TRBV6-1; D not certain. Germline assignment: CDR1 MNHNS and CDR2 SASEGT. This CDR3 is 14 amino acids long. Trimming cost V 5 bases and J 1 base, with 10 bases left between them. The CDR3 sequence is CASSIEAGTDTQYF. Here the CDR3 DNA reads TGTGCCAGCAGTATAGAGGCGGGCACAGATACGCAGTATTTT.

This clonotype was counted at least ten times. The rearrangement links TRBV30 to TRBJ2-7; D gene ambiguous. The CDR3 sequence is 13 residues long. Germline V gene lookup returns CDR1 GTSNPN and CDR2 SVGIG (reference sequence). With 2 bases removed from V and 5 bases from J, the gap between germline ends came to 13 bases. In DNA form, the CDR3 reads TGTGCCTGGAGTCGTGCGTTTATCAACGAGCAGTACGTC. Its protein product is CAWSRAFINEQYV.

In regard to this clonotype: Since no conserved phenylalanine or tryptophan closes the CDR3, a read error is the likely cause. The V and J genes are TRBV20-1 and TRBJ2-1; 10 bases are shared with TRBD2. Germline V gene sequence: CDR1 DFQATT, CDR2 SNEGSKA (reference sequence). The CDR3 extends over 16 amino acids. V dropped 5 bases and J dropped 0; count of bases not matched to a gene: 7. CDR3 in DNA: TGCAGTGCTCATGGACTAGCGGAGGGCTCCTACAATGAGCAGTTCGTC. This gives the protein CSAHGLAEGSYNEQFV.

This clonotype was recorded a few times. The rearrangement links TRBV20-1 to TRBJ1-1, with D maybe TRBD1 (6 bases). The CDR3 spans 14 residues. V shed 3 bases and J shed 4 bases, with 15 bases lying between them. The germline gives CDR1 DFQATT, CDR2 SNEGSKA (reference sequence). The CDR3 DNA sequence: TGCAGTGCTAGCGGGGCAGGGGTGAGCACTGAAGCTTTCTTT. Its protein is CSASGAGVSTEAFF.

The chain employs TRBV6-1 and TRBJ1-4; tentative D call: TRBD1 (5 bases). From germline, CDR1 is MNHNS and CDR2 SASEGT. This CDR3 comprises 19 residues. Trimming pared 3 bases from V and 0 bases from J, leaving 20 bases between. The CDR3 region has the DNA TGTGCCAGCAGTGAGGGGAGACAGAGGGGTAGCGCAACTAATGAAAAACTGTTTTTT. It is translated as CASSEGRQRGSATNEKLFF.

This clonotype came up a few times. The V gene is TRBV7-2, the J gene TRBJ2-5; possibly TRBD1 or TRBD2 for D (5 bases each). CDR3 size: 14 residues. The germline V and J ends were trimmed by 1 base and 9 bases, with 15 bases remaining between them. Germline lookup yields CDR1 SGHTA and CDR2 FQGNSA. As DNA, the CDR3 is TGTGCCAGCAGCTTAGGAGGGACGGTACCATCCCAGTACTTC. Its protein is CASSLGGTVPSQYF.